The following is a T cell receptor (beta chain) sequence with its context. The antigen is not known. The CDR3 has 14 residues. Germline lookup yields CDR1 LNHNV and CDR2 YYDKDF (reference sequence). The CD45RO-CCR7+CD27+CD95- phenotype denoted naive CD8+ T cells. Each TRB cDNA library was prepared by 5' RACE (with UMI labels). TCRdb reanalyzed the 5' RACE reads, giving one entry per CDR3 protein sequence and no DNA. The ten most abundant clones cover 0.25% to 0.3% of a sample with under 150,000 distinct CDR3 sequences. The data are from a study of CXCR3-negative and CXCR3-positive naive CD8 T cells. Findings and caveats of the study: Diversity ran similarly high across both naive subsets but far lower in memory CD8+ cells. Relative to CXCR3-negative naive cells, CXCR3-positive naive cells had more hydrophobic TRB CDR3s.

V gene TRBV15 combines with J gene TRBJ1-4; checking the TCRdb D call of TRBD1 is not possible without DNA. The sequenced material came from naive CXCR3+ CD8+ T cells from blood. Specified subset: CD45RO-CCR7+CD27+CD95- naive CD8+ T cells expressing CXCR3 (TNR3+). The source of this sequence is a human donor in good health. Some clones in this sample may be carry-over from other donors' samples. CDR3 sequence: CATSSSRGAEKLFF.